This T cell receptor beta chain came from a study of shared clonotypes between healthy human individuals. The germline V gene has CDR1 SEHNR and CDR2 FQNEAQ (reference sequence). The CDR3 has 13 amino acids. V lost 4 bases and J lost 7, with 14 bases in between. The table came from immunoSEQ multiplex PCR; TCRdb's copy has only in-frame clones and leaves some out. The table lists around 550,000 clones, about 96% of them singletons. This rearrangement joins TRBV7-9 to TRBJ2-7; D is uncertain. Sequenced: naive CD4+ T cells sorted from blood. Documented subset: CD45RA+ positively selected. This TCR was sampled from a woman in her twenties or thirties in good health. Here the CDR3 DNA reads TGTGCCAGCAGCTCCCCCCCCCTTTTGGAGCAGTACTTC. The encoded protein is CASSSPPLLEQYF.